This T cell receptor (beta chain) was recovered during a study of T cell responses to AZD1222 COVID-19 vaccine. Whole-study findings and limits: The donor cohort was predominantly white British with a female majority, and clonal diversity may have been underestimated. Nearly half of unique spike-specific TCRs reportedly avoided B.1.351 and B.1.1.7 mutated regions. Baseline seropositivity occurred in only a handful of AZD1222 recipients. Spike-wide coverage was observed for vaccine-associated CD4 TCRs, with dominant responses at 160-218 and 743-854.

Sequencing used immunoSEQ multiplex PCR; TCRdb keeps in-frame clones, though not all of them. The table shows 150,000 to 200,000 clones, with around 93% occurring only once. With respect to this clone: Antigen: not known.

The junction had 13 bases not matched to a gene; V was cut back by 4 bases and J by 7 bases. This CDR3 is 17 amino acids long. Germline-derived CDR1 and CDR2 are KGHDR and SFDVKD. The gene calls are TRBV24-1 and TRBJ2-4, with TRBD1 matching 9 bases. Sequencing used peripheral blood, obtained on day 0 of AZD1222 vaccination. This sequence originates from an adult in good health. The CDR3 sequence is CATSDPGERQGGNIQYF. The CDR3 DNA reads as TGTGCCACCAGTGACCCCGGGGAGCGACAGGGGGGGAACATTCAGTACTTC.